This TCR beta chain was identified in a study of OX40 agonist ivuxolimab in advanced cancers. Method: immunoSEQ multiplex PCR; TCRdb's copy keeps in-frame clones and lacks some. The sample holds tens of thousands of clones, about 85% seen once. A history of autoimmune disease or systemic immunosuppression excluded patients. Of note for this clone: Its antigen is as yet unknown.

Study-wide results and limits: CD8+ T cells were the subset that, on average, had more expanded clones than CD4+.

The CDR3 length is 15 residues. CDR1 is PRHDT and CDR2 is FYEKMQ in the germline V gene (reference sequence). Germline trimming cut 6 bases from V and 5 bases from J; bases unmatched to any gene: 10. This receptor was taken from an adult with an advanced solid tumor such as melanoma, head and neck, liver or kidney cancer. Sequenced here: CD4+ or CD8+ T cells sorted from blood, sampled in a trial of the OX40 agonist ivuxolimab. The chain couples TRBV13 to TRBJ1-5, with TRBD1 matching over 7 bases. The CDR3 protein is CASSLPQGTHQPQHF. The CDR3 region has the DNA TGTGCCAGCAGTCTACCACAGGGGACCCATCAGCCCCAGCATTTT.